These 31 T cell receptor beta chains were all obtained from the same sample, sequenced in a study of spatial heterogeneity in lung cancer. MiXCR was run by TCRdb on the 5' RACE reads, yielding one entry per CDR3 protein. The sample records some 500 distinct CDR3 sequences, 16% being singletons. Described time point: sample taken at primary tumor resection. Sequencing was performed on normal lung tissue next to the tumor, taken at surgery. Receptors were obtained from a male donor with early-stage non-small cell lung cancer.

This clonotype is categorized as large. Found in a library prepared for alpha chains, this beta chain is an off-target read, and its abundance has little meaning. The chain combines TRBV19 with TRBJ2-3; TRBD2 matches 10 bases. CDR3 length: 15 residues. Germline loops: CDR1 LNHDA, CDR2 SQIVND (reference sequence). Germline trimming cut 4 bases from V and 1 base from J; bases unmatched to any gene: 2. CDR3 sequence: CASSTGLAGTDTQYF. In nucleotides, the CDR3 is TGTGCCAGTAGTACCGGACTAGCGGGCACAGATACGCAGTATTTT.

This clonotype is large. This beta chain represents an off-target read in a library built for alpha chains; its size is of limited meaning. The CDR3 DNA reads as TGTGCCAGCGGGATCGCGGCCAGCACAGATACGCAGTATTTT. Translating gives CASGIAASTDTQYF. The chain is built from TRBV12-3 or TRBV12-4 and TRBJ2-3; the D is unclear. This CDR3 spans 14 amino acids. Trimming stripped 8 bases from V and 0 bases from J, with 12 bases between.

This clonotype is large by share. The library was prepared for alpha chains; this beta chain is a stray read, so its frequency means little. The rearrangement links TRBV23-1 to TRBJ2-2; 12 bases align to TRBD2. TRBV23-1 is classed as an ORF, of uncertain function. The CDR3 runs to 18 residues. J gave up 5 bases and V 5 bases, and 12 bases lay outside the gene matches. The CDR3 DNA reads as TGCGCCAGCAGTTGGGGGCGGCTAGCGGGAGGGCCGACCGGGGAGCTGTTTTTT. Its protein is CASSWGRLAGGPTGELFF.

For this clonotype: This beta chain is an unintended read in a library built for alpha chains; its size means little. CDR3: CASRHGSVTDTQYF. The CDR3 region has the DNA TGTGCCAGCAGACACGGATCCGTCACAGATACGCAGTATTTT. V is TRBV6-2 or TRBV6-3 and J is TRBJ2-3; unclear D gene. V lost 6 bases to trimming and J lost 2 bases, with 12 bases between them. Germline CDR1 reads MNHEY; CDR2 reads SVGEGT. The CDR3 runs to 14 residues.

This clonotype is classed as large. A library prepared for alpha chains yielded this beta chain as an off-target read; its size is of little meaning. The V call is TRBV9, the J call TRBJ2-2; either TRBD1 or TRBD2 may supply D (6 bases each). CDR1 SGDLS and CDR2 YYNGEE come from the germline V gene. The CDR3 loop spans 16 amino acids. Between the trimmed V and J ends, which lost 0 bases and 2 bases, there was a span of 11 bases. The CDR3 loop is CASSVDRGQNTGELFF. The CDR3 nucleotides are TGTGCCAGCAGCGTAGACCGGGGGCAAAACACCGGGGAGCTGTTTTTT.

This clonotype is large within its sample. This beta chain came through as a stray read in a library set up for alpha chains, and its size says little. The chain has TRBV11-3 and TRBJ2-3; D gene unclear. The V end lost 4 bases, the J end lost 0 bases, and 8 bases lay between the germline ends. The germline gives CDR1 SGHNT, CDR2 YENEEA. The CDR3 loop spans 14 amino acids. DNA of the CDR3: TGTGCCAGCAGCTCCGGACGAAGCACAGATACGCAGTATTTT. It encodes CASSSGRSTDTQYF. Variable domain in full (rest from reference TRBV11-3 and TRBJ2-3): EAGVVQSPRYKIIEKKQPVAFWCNPISGHNTLYWYLQNLGQGPELLIRYENEEAVDDSQLPKDRFSAERLKGVDSTLKIQPAELGDSAVYLCASSSGRSTDTQYFGPGTRLTVL.

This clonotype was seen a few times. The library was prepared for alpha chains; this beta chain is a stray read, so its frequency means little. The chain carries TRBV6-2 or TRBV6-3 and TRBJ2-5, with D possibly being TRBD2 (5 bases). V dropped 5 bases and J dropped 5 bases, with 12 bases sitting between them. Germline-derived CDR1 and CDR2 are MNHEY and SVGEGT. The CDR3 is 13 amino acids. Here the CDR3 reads CASSPSRSETQYF. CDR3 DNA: TGTGCCAGCAGTCCTAGCAGGTCGGAGACCCAGTACTTC.

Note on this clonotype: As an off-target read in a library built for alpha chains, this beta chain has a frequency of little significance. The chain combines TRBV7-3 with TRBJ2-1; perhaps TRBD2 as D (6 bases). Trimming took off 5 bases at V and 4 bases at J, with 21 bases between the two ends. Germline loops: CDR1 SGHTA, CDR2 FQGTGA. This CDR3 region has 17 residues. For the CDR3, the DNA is TGTGCCAGCAGCGCCCGTCACTCCCCGGAGGGATACAATGAGCAGTTCTTC. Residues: CASSARHSPEGYNEQFF.

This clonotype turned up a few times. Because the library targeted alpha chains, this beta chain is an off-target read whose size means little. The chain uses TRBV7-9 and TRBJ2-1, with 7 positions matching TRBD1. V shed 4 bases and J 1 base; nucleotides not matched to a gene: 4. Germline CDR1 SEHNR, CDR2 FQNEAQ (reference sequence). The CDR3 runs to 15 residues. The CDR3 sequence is CASSSGTASYNEQFF. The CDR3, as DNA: TGTGCCAGCAGCTCTGGGACAGCTTCCTACAATGAGCAGTTCTTC.

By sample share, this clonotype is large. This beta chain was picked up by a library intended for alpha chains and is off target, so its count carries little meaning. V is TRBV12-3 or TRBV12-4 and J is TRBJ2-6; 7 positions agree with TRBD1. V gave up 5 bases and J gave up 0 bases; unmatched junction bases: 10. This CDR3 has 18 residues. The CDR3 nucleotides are TGTGCCAGCAGTCTAGACAGGGTTACCCTCTCTGGGGCCAACGTCCTGACTTTC. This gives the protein CASSLDRVTLSGANVLTF.

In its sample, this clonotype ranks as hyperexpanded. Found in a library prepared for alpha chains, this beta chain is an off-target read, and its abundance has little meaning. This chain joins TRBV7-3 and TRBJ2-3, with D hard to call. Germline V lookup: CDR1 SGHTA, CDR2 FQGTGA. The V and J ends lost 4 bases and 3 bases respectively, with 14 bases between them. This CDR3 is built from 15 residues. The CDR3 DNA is TGTGCCAGCAGCTCTGAAGGTCTGGGGACAGATACGCAGTATTTT. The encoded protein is CASSSEGLGTDTQYF.

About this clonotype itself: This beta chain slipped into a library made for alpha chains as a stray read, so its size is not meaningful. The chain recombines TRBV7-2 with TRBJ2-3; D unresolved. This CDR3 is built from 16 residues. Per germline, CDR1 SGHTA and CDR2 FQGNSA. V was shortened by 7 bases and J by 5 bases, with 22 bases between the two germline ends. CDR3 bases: TGTGCCAGCACCCTCAAAACCACCGGGCGTCAAGATACGCAGTATTTT. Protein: CASTLKTTGRQDTQYF.

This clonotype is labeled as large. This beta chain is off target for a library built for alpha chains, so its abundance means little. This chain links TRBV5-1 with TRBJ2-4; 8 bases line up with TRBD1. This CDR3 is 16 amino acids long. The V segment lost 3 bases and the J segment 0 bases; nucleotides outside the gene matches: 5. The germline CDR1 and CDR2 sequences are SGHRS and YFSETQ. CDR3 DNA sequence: TGCGCCAGCAGCTCTTGGACAGGGTCAGCCAAAAACATTCAGTACTTC. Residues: CASSSWTGSAKNIQYF.

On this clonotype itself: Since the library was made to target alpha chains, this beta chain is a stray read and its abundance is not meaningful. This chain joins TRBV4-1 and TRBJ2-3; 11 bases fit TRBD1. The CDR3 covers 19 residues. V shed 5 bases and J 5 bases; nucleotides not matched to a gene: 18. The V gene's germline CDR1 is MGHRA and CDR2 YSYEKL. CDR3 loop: CASSTPSRGQGAVRDTQYF. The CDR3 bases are TGCGCCAGCAGCACCCCCTCGCGTGGACAGGGGGCTGTTAGAGATACGCAGTATTTT.

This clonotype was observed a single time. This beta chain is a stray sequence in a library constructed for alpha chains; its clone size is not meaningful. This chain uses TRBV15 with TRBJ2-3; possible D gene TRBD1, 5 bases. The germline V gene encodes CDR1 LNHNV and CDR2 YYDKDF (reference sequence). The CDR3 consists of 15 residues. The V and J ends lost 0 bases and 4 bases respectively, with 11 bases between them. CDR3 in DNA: TGTGCCACCAGCAGAGATGCGGCAGGGTCAGATACGCAGTATTTT. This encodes CATSRDAAGSDTQYF.

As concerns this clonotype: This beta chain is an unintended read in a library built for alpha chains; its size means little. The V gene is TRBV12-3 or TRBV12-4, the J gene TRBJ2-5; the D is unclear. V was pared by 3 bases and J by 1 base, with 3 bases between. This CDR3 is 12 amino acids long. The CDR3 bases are TGTGCCAGCAGTTTGGGCCAAGAGACCCAGTACTTC. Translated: CASSLGQETQYF.

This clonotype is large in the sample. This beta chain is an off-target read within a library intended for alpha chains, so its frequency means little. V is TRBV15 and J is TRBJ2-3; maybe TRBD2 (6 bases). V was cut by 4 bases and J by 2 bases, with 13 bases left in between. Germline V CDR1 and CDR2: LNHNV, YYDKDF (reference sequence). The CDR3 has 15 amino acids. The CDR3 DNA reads TGTGCCACCAGCATACGGGCTAGCGCCACAGATACGCAGTATTTT. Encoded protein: CATSIRASATDTQYF.

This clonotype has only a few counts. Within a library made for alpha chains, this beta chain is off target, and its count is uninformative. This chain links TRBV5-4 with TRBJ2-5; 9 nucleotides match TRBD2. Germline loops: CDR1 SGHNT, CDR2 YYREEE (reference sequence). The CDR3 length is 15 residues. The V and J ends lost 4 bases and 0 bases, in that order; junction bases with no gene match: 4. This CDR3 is CASSHRLADQETQYF. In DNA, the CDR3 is TGTGCCAGCAGCCACCGACTAGCGGACCAAGAGACCCAGTACTTC.

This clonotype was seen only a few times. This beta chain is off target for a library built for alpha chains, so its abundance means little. DNA of the CDR3: TGCGCCAGCAGCGCCTGGGGCGGACTAGCGACCGGGGAGCTGTTTTTT. Translating it yields CASSAWGGLATGELFF. The chain recombines TRBV5-1 with TRBJ2-2; TRBD2 agrees at 9 bases. With V trimmed by 4 bases and J by 5 bases, 9 bases remained unmatched. Germline V gives CDR1 SGHRS, CDR2 YFSETQ. The CDR3 contains 16 residues.

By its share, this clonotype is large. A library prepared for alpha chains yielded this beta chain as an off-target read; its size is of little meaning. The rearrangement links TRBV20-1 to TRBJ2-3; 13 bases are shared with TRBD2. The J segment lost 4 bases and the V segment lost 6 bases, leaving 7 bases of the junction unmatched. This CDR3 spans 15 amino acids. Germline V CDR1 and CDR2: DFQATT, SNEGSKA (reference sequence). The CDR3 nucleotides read TGCAGTGCCGCCCGACTAGCGGGGGGCGCAGATACGCAGTATTTT. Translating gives CSAARLAGGADTQYF.

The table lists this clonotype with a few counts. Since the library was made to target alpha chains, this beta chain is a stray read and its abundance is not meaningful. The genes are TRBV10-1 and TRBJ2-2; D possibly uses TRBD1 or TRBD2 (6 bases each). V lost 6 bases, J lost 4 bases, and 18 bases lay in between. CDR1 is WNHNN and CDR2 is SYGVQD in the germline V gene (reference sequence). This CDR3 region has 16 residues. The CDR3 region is CASSGPPGAGTGELFF. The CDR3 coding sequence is TGCGCCAGCAGCGGCCCACCGGGGGCGGGCACCGGGGAGCTGTTTTTT.

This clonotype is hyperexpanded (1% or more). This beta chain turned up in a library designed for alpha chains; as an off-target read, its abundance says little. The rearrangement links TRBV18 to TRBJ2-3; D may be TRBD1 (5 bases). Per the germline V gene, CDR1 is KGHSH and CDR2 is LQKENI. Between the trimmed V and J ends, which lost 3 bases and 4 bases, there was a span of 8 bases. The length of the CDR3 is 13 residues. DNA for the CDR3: TGTGCCAGCTCACCGACAGTGGCAGATACGCAGTATTTT. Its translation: CASSPTVADTQYF.

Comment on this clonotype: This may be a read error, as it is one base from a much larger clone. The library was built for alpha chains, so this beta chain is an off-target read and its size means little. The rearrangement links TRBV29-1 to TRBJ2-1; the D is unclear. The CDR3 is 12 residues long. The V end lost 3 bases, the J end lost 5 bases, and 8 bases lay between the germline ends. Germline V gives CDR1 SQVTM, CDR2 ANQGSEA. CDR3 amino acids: CSVDERNNEQFF. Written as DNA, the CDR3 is TGCAGCGTTGATGAAAGGAACAATGAGCAGTTCTTC.

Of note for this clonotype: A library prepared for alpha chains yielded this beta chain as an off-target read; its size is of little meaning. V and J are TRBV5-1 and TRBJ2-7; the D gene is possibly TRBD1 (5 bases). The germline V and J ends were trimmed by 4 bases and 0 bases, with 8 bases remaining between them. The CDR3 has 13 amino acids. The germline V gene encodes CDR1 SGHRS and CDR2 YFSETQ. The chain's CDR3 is CASSKQVSYEQYF. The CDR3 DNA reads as TGCGCCAGCAGCAAACAGGTCTCCTACGAGCAGTACTTC.

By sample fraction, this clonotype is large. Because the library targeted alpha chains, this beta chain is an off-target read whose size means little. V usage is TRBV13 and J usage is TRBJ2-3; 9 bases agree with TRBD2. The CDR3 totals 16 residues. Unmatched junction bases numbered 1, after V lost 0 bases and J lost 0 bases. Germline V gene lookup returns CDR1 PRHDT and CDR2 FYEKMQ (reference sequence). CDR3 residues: CASSLGAGGSTDTQYF. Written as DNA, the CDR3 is TGTGCCAGCAGCTTAGGAGCGGGAGGTAGCACAGATACGCAGTATTTT. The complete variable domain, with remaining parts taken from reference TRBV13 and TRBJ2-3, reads AAGVIQSPRHLIKEKRETATLKCYPIPRHDTVYWYQQGPGQDPQFLISFYEKMQSDKGSIPDRFSAQQFSDYHSELNMSSLELGDSALYFCASSLGAGGSTDTQYFGPGTRLTVL.

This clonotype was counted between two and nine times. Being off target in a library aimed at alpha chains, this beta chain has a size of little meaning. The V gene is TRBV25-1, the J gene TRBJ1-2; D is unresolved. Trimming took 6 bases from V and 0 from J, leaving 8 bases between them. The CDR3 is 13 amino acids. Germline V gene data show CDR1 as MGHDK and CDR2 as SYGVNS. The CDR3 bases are TGTGCCAGCAGCATGGCCCCTAACTATGGCTACACCTTC. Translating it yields CASSMAPNYGYTF.

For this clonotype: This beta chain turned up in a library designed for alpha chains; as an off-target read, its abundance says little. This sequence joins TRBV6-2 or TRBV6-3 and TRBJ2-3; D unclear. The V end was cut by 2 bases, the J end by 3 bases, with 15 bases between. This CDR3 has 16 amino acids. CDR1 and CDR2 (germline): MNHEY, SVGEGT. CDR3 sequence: CASSYHEEKGTDTQYF. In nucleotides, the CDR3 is TGTGCCAGCAGTTACCACGAAGAGAAGGGTACAGATACGCAGTATTTT.

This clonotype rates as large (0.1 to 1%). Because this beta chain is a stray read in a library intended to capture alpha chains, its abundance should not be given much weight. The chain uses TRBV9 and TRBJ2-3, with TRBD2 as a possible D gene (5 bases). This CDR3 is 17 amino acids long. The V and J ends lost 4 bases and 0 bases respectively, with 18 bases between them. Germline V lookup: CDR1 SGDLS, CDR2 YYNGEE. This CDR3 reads CASSPRHSGGSTDTQYF. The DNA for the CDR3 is TGTGCCAGCAGCCCTCGGCACAGCGGCGGTAGCACAGATACGCAGTATTTT.

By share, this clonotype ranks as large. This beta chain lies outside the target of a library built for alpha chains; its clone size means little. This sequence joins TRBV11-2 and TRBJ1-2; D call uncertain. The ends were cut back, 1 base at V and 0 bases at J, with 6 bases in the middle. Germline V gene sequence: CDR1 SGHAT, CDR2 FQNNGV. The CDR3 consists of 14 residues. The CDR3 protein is CASSLGAANYGYTF. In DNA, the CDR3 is TGTGCCAGCAGCTTAGGGGCAGCTAACTATGGCTACACCTTC.

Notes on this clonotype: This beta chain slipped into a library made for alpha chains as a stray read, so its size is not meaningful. The CDR3, as DNA: TGTGCCAGCAGCTTCCGGGCTAGCGGGAAAAACAATGAGCAGTTCTTC. Its protein is CASSFRASGKNNEQFF. The gene calls are TRBV7-3 and TRBJ2-1, with 9 bases aligning to TRBD2. Germline values: CDR1 SGHTA, CDR2 FQGTGA. V shed 3 bases and J 5 bases; nucleotides not matched to a gene: 8. This CDR3 has 16 residues.

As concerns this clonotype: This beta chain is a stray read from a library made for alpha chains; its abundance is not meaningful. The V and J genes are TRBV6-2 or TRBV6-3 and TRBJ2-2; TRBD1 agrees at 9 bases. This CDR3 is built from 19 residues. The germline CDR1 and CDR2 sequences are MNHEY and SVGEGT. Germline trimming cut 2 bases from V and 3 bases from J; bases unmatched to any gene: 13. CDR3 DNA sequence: TGTGCCAGCAGTTACCGAAGGTTACAGGGGGCGGTGTACACCGGGGAGCTGTTTTTT. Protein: CASSYRRLQGAVYTGELFF.